Presented here are 3 T cell receptor beta chains from one specimen sequenced in a study of shared T cell receptors in the human thymus. Profiling relied on immunoSEQ multiplex PCR, and the TCRdb table lists in-frame clones only, not all of them. The sample includes 600,000 to 900,000 clones, roughly 85% of them seen just once. This sample also belongs to another study, concerning human thymus T cells.

Material for sequencing was thymocytes. The receptors here all came from a girl under three years old with a congenital heart defect.

The chain uses TRBV6-1 and TRBJ2-5; possible D gene TRBD1, 5 bases. The CDR3 totals 12 residues. Germline V gene lookup returns CDR1 MNHNS and CDR2 SASEGT. Trimming removed 10 bases from V and 2 bases from J, with 11 bases in between. CDR3 sequence reads: CATARTQETQYF. CDR3 bases: TGTGCCACCGCCCGGACACAAGAGACCCAGTACTTC.

This clone was counted once. This chain connects TRBV2 to TRBJ1-1; D not certain. The CDR3 covers 14 residues. Between the trimmed V and J ends, which lost 2 bases and 0 bases, there was a span of 7 bases. Germline V CDR1 and CDR2: SNHLY, FYNNEI. The CDR3 loop is CASSEQIMNTEAFF. Written as DNA, the CDR3 is TGTGCCAGCAGTGAACAGATCATGAACACTGAAGCTTTCTTT.

This sequence joins TRBV4-3 and TRBJ1-2, with 7 bases lining up with TRBD1. The V segment lost 0 bases and the J segment 3 bases; nucleotides outside the gene matches: 10. Germline V gene sequence: CDR1 LGHNA, CDR2 YSLEER. CDR3 size: 17 residues. The CDR3 is CASSQEWDSRSYYGYTF. CDR3 DNA: TGCGCCAGCAGCCAAGAATGGGACAGCCGTTCCTACTATGGCTACACCTTC.